The 8 T cell receptor beta chains below all came from one sample that was sequenced in a study of identical twins. TCRdb analysed the 5' RACE reads with MiXCR anew, one entry per CDR3 protein. The sample lists roughly 290,000 distinct CDR3 sequences, 8% to 9.5% seen once, with around 7.1% in the top ten. The sample was also reused in another study, on yellow fever vaccine responses in identical twins.

Material for sequencing was CD8+ T cells sorted from blood. Every receptor here comes from a woman younger than 30 in good health.

J is TRBJ2-5 and V is TRBV10-1, with D perhaps matching TRBD2 (6 bases). V dropped 2 bases and J dropped 5 bases, with 15 bases sitting between them. CDR3 length: 15 residues. CDR1 and CDR2 (germline): WNHNN, SYGVQD (reference sequence). This chain's CDR3 is CASSEGGSAWETQYF. CDR3 sequence (DNA): TGCGCCAGCAGTGAGGGGGGGAGCGCTTGGGAGACCCAGTACTTC.

This clonotype occurred many times. The junction differs from germline at one of its ends, possibly a read error. The rearrangement uses TRBV6-5 and TRBJ1-5, with 9 bases lining up with TRBD1. This CDR3 has 14 residues. CDR1 MNHEY and CDR2 SVGAGI come from the germline V gene. The DNA for the CDR3 is TGTGCCAGCAATTACGGGACAGGGAATCAGCCCCAGCATTTT. This translates into CASNYGTGNQPQHF.

This clonotype was seen repeatedly, ten times or more. The CDR3 DNA reads as TGTGCCAGCAGTGATGGGCTAGCGCGGACAGATACGCAGTATTTT. Its protein product is CASSDGLARTDTQYF. V is TRBV2 and J is TRBJ2-3; possibly TRBD2 for D (6 bases). The length of the CDR3 is 15 residues. V lost 3 bases and J 3 bases, leaving 13 bases between the germline ends. CDR1 and CDR2 (germline): SNHLY, FYNNEI.

V gene TRBV27 combines with J gene TRBJ2-3; a weak D match, TRBD1 (6 bases). The CDR3 is 13 amino acids. Germline CDR1 and CDR2: MNHEY and SMNVEV (reference sequence). With 3 bases removed from V and 4 bases from J, the gap between germline ends came to 8 bases. This CDR3 is CASSFRGPDTQYF. The DNA of the CDR3 is TGTGCCAGCAGTTTCAGGGGACCAGATACGCAGTATTTT.

This clonotype appeared many times. The chain recombines TRBV27 with TRBJ2-3; D remains ambiguous. V was trimmed by 5 bases and J by 0 bases, leaving 9 bases between them. This CDR3 contains 14 residues. Germline V CDR1 and CDR2: MNHEY, SMNVEV (reference sequence). CDR3 sequence reads: CASSLYDSTDTQYF. The DNA of the CDR3 is TGTGCCAGCAGTCTCTACGACAGCACAGATACGCAGTATTTT.

This clonotype was observed many times. The chain links TRBV5-1 to TRBJ2-7; D possibly matches TRBD1 or TRBD2 (5 bases each). CDR1 and CDR2 (germline): SGHRS, YFSETQ. The CDR3 is 14 amino acids. With 3 bases removed from V and 4 bases from J, the gap between germline ends came to 14 bases. This CDR3 reads CASSSGTAAYEQYF. CDR3 sequence (DNA): TGCGCCAGCAGCTCCGGGACCGCCGCTTACGAGCAGTACTTC.

A few counts support this clonotype. The chain links TRBV29-1 to TRBJ2-7; D perhaps matches TRBD1 (5 bases). The CDR3 is 16 amino acids. The germline V gene encodes CDR1 SQVTM and CDR2 ANQGSEA. The CDR3 DNA reads as TGCAGTGCCCTGACCCCACTGACAGCGAACTCCTACGAGCAGTACTTC. Amino acid sequence: CSALTPLTANSYEQYF.

The chain combines TRBV29-1 with TRBJ2-1; tentative D call: TRBD1 (6 bases). This CDR3 comprises 13 residues. The germline gives CDR1 SQVTM, CDR2 ANQGSEA. CDR3 region: CSAVGGRVNEQFF. CDR3 nucleotides: TGCAGTGCAGTAGGGGGTAGAGTGAATGAGCAGTTCTTC.